This T cell receptor beta chain was identified in a study of cytomegalovirus exposure and HLA in healthy donors. The PCR used 60 Vbeta and 13 Jbeta primers. Measured with immunoSEQ multiplex PCR; TCRdb has only the in-frame clones, and not every one. This sample yields under 200,000 clones, of which roughly 78% are seen a single time; under 4% belongs to the top ten. The TCR comes from a woman between 40 and 50 years old in good health and CMV-seronegative. The material sequenced was PBMCs.

For the CDR3, the DNA is TGTGCCAGCATTCCAGGGGGTGGGAACACTGAAGCTTTCTTT. The encoded protein is CASIPGGGNTEAFF. The chain combines TRBV6-5 with TRBJ1-1, with 7 positions matching TRBD1. Per the germline V gene, CDR1 is MNHEY and CDR2 is SVGAGI. The CDR3 is made up of 14 amino acids. Trimming took 7 bases from V and 1 from J; bases not matched to a gene: 6.